This record concerns one T cell receptor beta chain sequence. This clone's antigen is unknown. No per-base quality is available; no much larger clone lies one base away. This specimen comes from a study of beta chain features in type 1 diabetes (dated by TCRdb to the late 2010s). In the study overall: Mean age, gender distribution, total cell number and subset yield did not differ between patients and healthy donors. A total of over 95,000,000 sorted cells were examined across all samples, and RNA yield correlated strongly with the number of cells per subset. In the study, recently diagnosed type 1 diabetes patients and matched healthy donors were compared on the TCRB repertoires of their sorted circulating CD4+ T cell subsets. Naive and central memory subsets were obtained from all 30 or so donors, but regulatory and stem cell-like memory subsets were isolated from only 8 patients and about eight healthy donors.

V sheds 4 bases and J sheds 1 base, leaving 14 bases between their ends. The CDR3 covers 15 residues, taking in both the cysteine and the phenylalanine. Left in the record is the CDR3 DNA by itself, 45 bases read in frame from the first base. From the germline V gene, CDR1 is SGHRS and CDR2 is YFSETQ. The entire amount of isolated RNA was reverse transcribed using the High Capacity cDNA Reverse Transcription Kit, so the sequenced TCRB transcripts were expressed ones. Deep immunoSEQ sequencing was applied to naive, central memory and regulatory T cell samples, giving an average of about 3.7 million total reads per sample. Sorted cells were lysed in RLT buffer, and RNA was extracted using DNase-treated RNeasy Micro or Mini kits according to cell number. To prevent cross-contamination, every cell subset was processed on its own, while patient and healthy donor samples were processed together. The immunoSEQ multiplex PCR was used to amplify TCRB sequences from cDNA, generating 87-bp fragments that spanned the CDR3 region. Amplicons were sequenced on the Illumina HiSeq platform. In the paper's pipeline: PCR bias was corrected computationally using synthetic template baselines, and reads within Hamming distance 2 were collapsed, with unmergeable singletons discarded. By aligning reads against IMGT, V, D and J genes, CDR3 length, and insertions or deletions at six rearrangement sites were assigned. Clonotype counts were normalized to sorted cell number within each subset before computing true diversity and Gini coefficients with the tcR R package. The overlap coefficient, calculated on TCRB nucleotide sequences, was used to measure repertoire sharing. Out-of-frame TCRB sequences from naive cells were analyzed as a proxy for the pre-selection repertoire. The table comes from immuneACCESS by way of TCRdb, which keeps in-frame sequences with V and J called. Part of the clones is missing from these tables; in studies checked, under half for an unresolved V gene and the rest for unknown reasons. V and J calls and clone size come straight from that table; D and trimming were deduced from the DNA. For this sample there are hundreds of thousands of clones; 11% to 15% appear just once. 0.035% to 0.04% of the sample comes from the top ten.

Beyond this particular receptor, the publication reports: Patients with type 1 diabetes made fewer insertions and deleted more nucleotides at VDJ recombination sites, implying thymic rearrangement abnormalities. Shorter templates might be favored by PCR, yet because patient and control samples were amplified and corrected together, any such skew would affect both groups equally. Because the HLA sub-analyses included only small numbers of individuals, any influence of HLA type on TCRB rearrangement was left unresolved. Because cDNA rather than genomic DNA was sequenced, highly expressing activated cells could have been over-represented, although no difference in activation and CD3 levels was found between groups. Naive, central memory and regulatory TCRB repertoires appeared to be more similar among patients than among healthy donors. A moderate but significant shortening of TCRB CDR3 length was observed in type 1 diabetes patients in all four CD4+ subsets.

Each donor gave one peripheral blood draw, approximately 120 mL on average, collected into heparinised tubes. Naive, central memory, regulatory and stem cell-like memory CD4+ T cells were sorted on a BD FACSAria II using a panel including CD45RO, CCR7, CD25, CD127, CD95 and CD27. Purity was above 98% for every sorted population. PBMCs were separated immediately by Lymphoprep density gradient centrifugation and were stained directly, without being cultured. Samples were stained and sorted in pairs, with one healthy donor and one patient per experiment, so that batch effects were minimized. What was sequenced was naive CD4+ T cells from blood. The cell subset or site label, as the study defines it: true naive CD4+ T cells. The sequence derives from a man aged 18 to 35 with type 1 diabetes. The chain joins TRBV5-1 to TRBJ1-1; the D gene is not confidently resolved. The DNA sequence reads TGCGCCAGCAGCCCGGCTGGGCAACAGAACACTGAAGCTTTCTTT. This encodes CASSPAGQQNTEAFF.